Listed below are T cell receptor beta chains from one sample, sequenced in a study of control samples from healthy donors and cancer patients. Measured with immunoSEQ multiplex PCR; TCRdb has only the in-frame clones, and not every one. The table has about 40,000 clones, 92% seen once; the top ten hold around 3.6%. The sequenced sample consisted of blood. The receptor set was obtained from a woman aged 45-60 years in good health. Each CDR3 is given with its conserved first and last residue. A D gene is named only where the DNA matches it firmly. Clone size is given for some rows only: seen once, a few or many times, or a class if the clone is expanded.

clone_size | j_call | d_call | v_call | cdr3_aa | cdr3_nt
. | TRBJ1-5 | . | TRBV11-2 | CASSLGAVQPQHF | TGTGCCAGCAGCTTAGGGGCGGTTCAGCCCCAGCATTTT
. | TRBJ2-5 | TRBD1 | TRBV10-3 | CAISDSPGQGEETQYF | TGTGCCATCAGTGATAGCCCGGGACAGGGGGAAGAGACCCAGTACTTC
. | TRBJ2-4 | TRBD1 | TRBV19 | CASSISDRPQYF | TGTGCCAGTAGTATTTCGGACAGGCCCCAGTACTTC
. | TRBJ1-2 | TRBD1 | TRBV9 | CASSNRGGNYGYTF | TGTGCCAGCAGCAACAGGGGGGGGAACTATGGCTACACCTTC
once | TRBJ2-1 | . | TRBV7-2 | CASSLSYNEQFF | TGTGCCAGCAGCTTATCCTACAATGAGCAGTTCTTC
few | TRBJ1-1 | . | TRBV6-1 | CASSETPTWNTEAFF | TGTGCCAGCAGTGAAACCCCTACGTGGAACACTGAAGCTTTCTTT
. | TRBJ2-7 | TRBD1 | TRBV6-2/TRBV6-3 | CASSYSKTGKTYEQYF | TGTGCCAGCAGTTACTCGAAGACAGGGAAGACCTACGAGCAGTACTTC
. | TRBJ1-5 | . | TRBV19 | CASTSQGRSNQPQHF | TGTGCCAGTACCTCTCAGGGACGGAGCAATCAGCCCCAGCATTTT
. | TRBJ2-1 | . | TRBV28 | CASKQTGRFLYNEQFF | TGTGCCAGCAAGCAAACAGGGCGATTCCTTTACAATGAGCAGTTCTTC
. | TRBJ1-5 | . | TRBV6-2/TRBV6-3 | CASSSGGGIQPQHF | TGTGCCAGCAGTTCGGGCGGTGGGATCCAGCCCCAGCATTTT
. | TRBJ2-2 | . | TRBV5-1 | CASSLWGSRLNTGELFF | TGCGCCAGCAGCTTGTGGGGTTCCAGGTTGAACACCGGGGAGCTGTTTTTT
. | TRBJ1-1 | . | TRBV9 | CASSSKGSTTEAFF | TGTGCCAGCAGCTCCAAGGGGAGTACCACTGAAGCTTTCTTT
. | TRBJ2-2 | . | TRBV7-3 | CASSRLVFTGELFF | TGTGCCAGCAGCAGACTAGTTTTTACCGGGGAGCTGTTTTTT
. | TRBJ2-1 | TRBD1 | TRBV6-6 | CASSHTGQGTYNEQFF | TGTGCCAGCAGTCACACGGGACAGGGAACCTACAATGAGCAGTTCTTC
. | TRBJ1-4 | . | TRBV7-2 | CASSLRGQKGEKLFF | TGTGCCAGCAGCTTAAGGGGACAAAAGGGTGAAAAACTGTTTTTT
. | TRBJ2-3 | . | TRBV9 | CASSVEGLRGDTQYF | TGTGCCAGCAGCGTAGAAGGACTCCGGGGAGATACGCAGTATTTT
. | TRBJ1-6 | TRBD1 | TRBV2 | CASSEMQGVGSPLHF | TGTGCCAGCAGTGAAATGCAGGGGGTAGGTTCACCCCTCCACTTT
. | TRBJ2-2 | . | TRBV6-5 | CASSYSAVTGELFF | TGTGCCAGCAGTTACTCGGCAGTCACCGGGGAGCTGTTTTTT
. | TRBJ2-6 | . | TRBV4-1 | CASSQEGGYVSGANVLTF | TGCGCCAGCAGCCAAGAGGGGGGCTACGTGTCTGGGGCCAACGTCCTGACTTTC
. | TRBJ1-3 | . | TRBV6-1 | CASSESASGNTIYF | TGTGCCAGCAGTGAATCCGCCTCTGGAAACACCATATATTTT
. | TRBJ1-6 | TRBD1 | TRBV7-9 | CASSSHDRQGYNSPLHF | TGTGCCAGCAGCTCACACGACAGACAGGGGTATAATTCACCCCTCCACTTT
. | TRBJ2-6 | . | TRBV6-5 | CASSTVRSGANVLTF | TGTGCCAGCAGTACCGTTCGGTCTGGGGCCAACGTCCTGACTTTC
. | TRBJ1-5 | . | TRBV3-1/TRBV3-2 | CASSNRAPPQPQHF | TGTGCCAGCAGCAACCGGGCCCCTCCGCAGCCCCAGCATTTT
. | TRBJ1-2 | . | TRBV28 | CASTSVTQGILNYGYTF | TGTGCCAGCACCTCCGTGACACAGGGAATACTTAACTATGGCTACACCTTC
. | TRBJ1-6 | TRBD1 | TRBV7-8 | CASSPNSGQGIPLHF | TGTGCCAGCAGCCCGAACTCGGGACAGGGGATACCCCTCCACTTT
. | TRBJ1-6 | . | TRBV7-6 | CASSLLPGGSNSPLHF | TGTGCCAGCAGCTTACTTCCCGGGGGTTCGAATTCACCCCTCCACTTT
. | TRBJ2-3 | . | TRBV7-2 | CASSLVHGSLILSTDTQYF | TGTGCCAGCAGCTTAGTTCACGGCAGCCTTATTCTTAGCACAGATACGCAGTATTTT
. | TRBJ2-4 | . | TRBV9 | CASSERPGERYYF | TGTGCCAGCAGCGAGCGTCCTGGGGAGCGATATTACTTC
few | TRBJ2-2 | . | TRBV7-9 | CASSLADNTGELFF | TGTGCCAGCAGCTTGGCGGATAACACCGGGGAGCTGTTTTTT
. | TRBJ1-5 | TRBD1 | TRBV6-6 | CASSPTGTGGNQPQHF | TGTGCCAGCAGTCCCACCGGGACAGGGGGCAATCAGCCCCAGCATTTT
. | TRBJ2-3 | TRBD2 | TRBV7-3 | CASSLRAGGPFFADTQYF | TGTGCCAGCAGCTTACGGGCGGGGGGGCCCTTTTTTGCAGATACGCAGTATTTT
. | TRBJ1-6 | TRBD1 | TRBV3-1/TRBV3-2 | CASSPEGTANSPLHF | TGTGCCAGCAGCCCCGAGGGGACAGCAAATTCACCCCTCCACTTT
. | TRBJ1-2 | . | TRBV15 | CATSRNLDGGYGYTF | TGTGCCACCAGCAGAAATTTGGACGGAGGGTATGGCTACACCTTC
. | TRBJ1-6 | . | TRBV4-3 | CASSPRWGAYNSPLHF | TGCGCCAGCAGCCCACGATGGGGGGCCTATAATTCACCCCTCCACTTT
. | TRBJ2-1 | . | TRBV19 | CASSIGSTGYNEQFF | TGTGCCAGTAGTATTGGGTCCACGGGGTACAATGAGCAGTTCTTC
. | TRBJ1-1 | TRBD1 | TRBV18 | CASSPTGTGTEAFF | TGTGCCAGCTCACCGACAGGGACGGGGACTGAAGCTTTCTTT
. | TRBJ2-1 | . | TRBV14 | CASSDLGGIINEQFF | TGTGCCAGCAGCGACCTAGGGGGGATTATCAATGAGCAGTTCTTC
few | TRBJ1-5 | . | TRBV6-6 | CASSPRLEPQHF | TGTGCCAGCAGCCCCAGGTTAGAGCCCCAGCATTTT
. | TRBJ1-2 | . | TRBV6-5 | CASRPTGAGGYTF | TGTGCCAGCAGACCCACGGGGGCCGGTGGCTACACCTTC
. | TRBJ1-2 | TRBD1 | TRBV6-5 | CASSHHRTGSYGYTF | TGTGCCAGCAGTCACCACCGGACAGGGTCCTATGGCTACACCTTC